These 28 T cell receptor beta chains share one sample of origin, sequenced in a study of T cells in Graves' hyperthyroidism and ophthalmopathy. The TCR beta CDR3 regions underwent amplification using RNA transcripts as the source. HTBI primers were employed in a first-round RT-PCR of the TCR CDR3. TCRdb re-called the multiplex PCR reads through MiXCR, storing one row per CDR3 protein. In the table there are 480,000 or so distinct CDR3 sequences, around 43% of which are singletons. Material for sequencing was peripheral blood or thyroid tissue (not recorded which). The receptors stem from an adult woman with Graves' disease, either hyperthyroidism or ophthalmopathy (not recorded which).

In this sample, this clonotype turned up a few times. This chain connects TRBV5-1 to TRBJ2-7, with 9 bases fitting TRBD2. Germline V lookup: CDR1 SGHRS, CDR2 YFSETQ. This CDR3 spans 16 amino acids. The trim removed 3 bases at V and 0 bases at J, leaving 7 bases unmatched. CDR3 DNA: TGCGCCAGCAGCTCCTCGACTAGCGGTTCCTCCTACGAGCAGTACTTC. It codes for CASSSSTSGSSYEQYF.

This clonotype was picked up a small number of times. The rearrangement uses TRBV7-9 and TRBJ2-7; TRBD1 is a possible D gene (5 bases). The CDR3 extends over 17 amino acids. Germline-derived CDR1 and CDR2 are SEHNR and FQNEAQ (reference sequence). Trimming cost V 4 bases and J 3 bases, with 22 bases left between them. In DNA, the CDR3 is TGTGCCAGCAGCTCGACGCTCCAGGGAAGTGGACGCTACGAGCAGTACTTC. Protein: CASSSTLQGSGRYEQYF.

The chain uses TRBV10-3 and TRBJ1-1; tentatively, D is TRBD1 (6 bases). V dropped 0 bases and J dropped 4 bases, with 12 bases sitting between them. The germline gives CDR1 ENHRY, CDR2 SYGVKD. The length of the CDR3 is 15 residues. The CDR3 region has the DNA TGTGCCATCAGTGAGTCCGGGGGCTCGGGCACTGAAGCTTTCTTT. Its translation is CAISESGGSGTEAFF.

J is TRBJ1-6 and V is TRBV30, with D perhaps matching TRBD1 (5 bases). Germline V lookup: CDR1 GTSNPN, CDR2 SVGIG (reference sequence). The CDR3 consists of 14 residues. V lost 4 bases and J lost 7, with 14 bases in between. CDR3 region: CAWTKGFMNSPLHF. CDR3 coding DNA: TGTGCCTGGACAAAGGGGTTTATGAATTCACCCCTCCACTTT.

This chain connects TRBV24-1 to TRBJ2-3, with TRBD2 matching 14 bases. This CDR3 spans 19 amino acids. Trimming cost V 2 bases and J 4 bases; bases outside gene matches: 10. Germline loops: CDR1 KGHDR, CDR2 SFDVKD. CDR3 nucleotides: TGTGCCACCAGTGATTGGGGACTAGCGGGAGAGGAGGGGCCAGATACGCAGTATTTT. Translated: CATSDWGLAGEEGPDTQYF.

The chain recombines TRBV6-1 with TRBJ2-7, with 8 bases lining up with TRBD1. This CDR3 has 14 amino acids. With 4 bases clipped from V and 3 bases from J, the junction kept 5 bases outside the gene matches. Germline V gives CDR1 MNHNS, CDR2 SASEGT. The CDR3 loop reads CASSGGGQVYEQYF. CDR3 DNA sequence: TGTGCCAGCAGTGGAGGGGGACAGGTCTACGAGCAGTACTTC.

This chain connects TRBV7-2 to TRBJ2-5; D assignment may be TRBD1 or TRBD2 (5 bases each). CDR3 length: 15 amino acids. The germline gives CDR1 SGHTA, CDR2 FQGNSA. V lost 5 bases, J lost 1 base, and 14 bases lay in between. The CDR3 DNA reads TGTGCCAGCAGCGCAGGGCGACTACTCCAAGAGACCCAGTACTTC. Translation: CASSAGRLLQETQYF.

This clonotype was observed many times. The chain recombines TRBV2 with TRBJ2-7; the D gene could be TRBD1 or TRBD2 (5 bases each). CDR3 length: 13 amino acids. Trimming took 6 bases from V and 1 from J, leaving 10 bases between them. Germline CDR1 reads SNHLY; CDR2 reads FYNNEI. CDR3 coding DNA: TGTGCCAGCAGCCGGGACGCGTCCTACGAGCAGTACTTC. Its translation: CASSRDASYEQYF.

This clonotype was recorded at least ten times. The chain combines TRBV15 with TRBJ1-2; a possible D gene is TRBD1 (6 bases). The germline V gene has CDR1 LNHNV and CDR2 YYDKDF (reference sequence). The CDR3 contains 13 residues. Deletions cut 5 bases from V and 4 bases from J, with 11 bases between. The CDR3 coding sequence is TGTGCCACCAGCGAGGGGGGAGGCTATGGCTACACCTTC. Translation gives CATSEGGGYGYTF. Looking up the rest from reference TRBV15 and TRBJ1-2 gives the full variable domain: DAMVIQNPRYQVTQFGKPVTLSCSQTLNHNVMYWYQQKSSQAPKLLFHYYDKDFNNEADTPDNFQSRRPNTSFCFLDIRSPGLGDTAMYLCATSEGGGYGYTFGSGTRLTVV.

The V call is TRBV9, the J call TRBJ1-1; D is possibly TRBD1 (5 bases). The V end lost 0 bases, the J end lost 5 bases, and 11 bases lay between the germline ends. There are 14 residues in the CDR3. The germline gives CDR1 SGDLS, CDR2 YYNGEE. CDR3 in DNA: TGTGCCAGCAGCGTAGGCGGGACTAGGACTGAAGCTTTCTTT. It encodes CASSVGGTRTEAFF.

The chain joins TRBV29-1 to TRBJ2-5, with D tentatively TRBD1 or TRBD2 (5 bases each). V was shortened by 4 bases and J by 4 bases, with 7 bases between the two germline ends. Per the germline V gene, CDR1 is SQVTM and CDR2 is ANQGSEA. This CDR3 is built from 11 residues. CDR3 protein: CSVGDPETQYF. CDR3 in DNA: TGCAGCGTTGGGGACCCAGAGACCCAGTACTTC.

In this sample, this clonotype turned up once. J is TRBJ2-2 and V is TRBV7-2, with 10 bases identical to TRBD1. V was clipped by 6 bases and J by 2 bases; unmatched bases: 6. The germline gives CDR1 SGHTA, CDR2 FQGNSA. The CDR3 is 16 residues long. The CDR3, as DNA: TGTGCCAGCAGAGACAGGGGGCTTGGAAACACCGGGGAGCTGTTTTTT. The encoded protein is CASRDRGLGNTGELFF.

J is TRBJ1-5 and V is TRBV30; 8 bases are a match to TRBD1. J gave up 6 bases and V 0 bases, and 7 bases lay outside the gene matches. CDR3 size: 15 residues. The V gene's germline CDR1 is GTSNPN and CDR2 SVGIG (reference sequence). CDR3 bases: TGTGCCTGGAGTGTAATGGCCAGGGGGCTTCAGCCCCAGCATTTT. This sequence encodes CAWSVMARGLQPQHF.

The chain couples TRBV10-3 to TRBJ1-4, with 7 bases identical to TRBD1. Germline CDR1 ENHRY, CDR2 SYGVKD. This CDR3 contains 13 residues. V was clipped by 11 bases and J by 4 bases; unmatched bases: 7. The CDR3 DNA follows: TGTGCCGCCTCTCAGGGGGTTAATGAAAAACTGTTTTTT. It translates to CAASQGVNEKLFF.

The chain combines TRBV11-2 with TRBJ1-2; 7 bases are a match to TRBD1. The V segment lost 7 bases and the J segment 5 bases; nucleotides outside the gene matches: 10. This CDR3 contains 14 residues. Germline CDR1 reads SGHAT; CDR2 reads FQNNGV. This chain's CDR3 is CASIAWQGEYGYTF. The CDR3 coding sequence is TGTGCCAGCATCGCTTGGCAGGGGGAATATGGCTACACCTTC.

The genes are TRBV7-9 and TRBJ2-5, with D perhaps assigned TRBD1 or TRBD2 (5 bases each). Per the germline V gene, CDR1 is SEHNR and CDR2 is FQNEAQ (reference sequence). The CDR3 length is 16 residues. Trimming left V 5 bases short and J 2 bases short, with 18 bases between. The CDR3 spells CASSIGLGLPQETQYF. CDR3 DNA: TGTGCCAGCAGCATAGGACTGGGGCTACCACAAGAGACCCAGTACTTC.

This chain connects TRBV14 to TRBJ2-3; D may be TRBD2 (7 bases). V was pared by 4 bases and J by 4 bases, with 18 bases between. Germline V gene data show CDR1 as SGHDN and CDR2 as FVKESK. This CDR3 region has 16 residues. CDR3 nucleotides: TGTGCCAGCAGCCCGATTGCGGGGGCCTCGTCAGATACGCAGTATTTT. Protein product: CASSPIAGASSDTQYF.

This clonotype was detected ten times or more. V gene TRBV13 combines with J gene TRBJ2-5; 8 bases are shared with TRBD1. Looked up from germline, CDR1 is PRHDT and CDR2 is FYEKMQ (reference sequence). The CDR3 runs to 14 residues. Trimming cost V 2 bases and J 5 bases; bases outside gene matches: 4. DNA for the CDR3: TGTGCCAGCAGCTTATTAGGGGACAGGGAGACCCAGTACTTC. Protein: CASSLLGDRETQYF.

The gene calls are TRBV6-6 and TRBJ2-3; D remains unclear. V was trimmed by 6 bases and J by 0 bases, leaving 10 bases between them. The CDR3 consists of 14 residues. Germline V CDR1 and CDR2: MNHNY, SVGAGI (reference sequence). The CDR3, as DNA: TGTGCCAGCAGCCCAGCAGGAAGCACAGATACGCAGTATTTT. Protein product: CASSPAGSTDTQYF.

This clonotype was detected many times. V is TRBV13 and J is TRBJ2-2; a possible D gene is TRBD1 (5 bases). This CDR3 is built from 15 residues. V was clipped by 3 bases and J by 5 bases, with 13 bases between them. The V gene's germline CDR1 is PRHDT and CDR2 FYEKMQ (reference sequence). The CDR3 loop reads CASSFVGQTTGELFF. The CDR3 coding sequence is TGTGCCAGCAGCTTCGTGGGGCAGACTACCGGGGAGCTGTTTTTT.

This chain joins TRBV10-3 and TRBJ1-3; no clear D. The CDR3 is 14 amino acids. The V end lost 6 bases, the J end lost 0 bases, and 9 bases lay between the germline ends. The V gene's germline CDR1 is ENHRY and CDR2 SYGVKD. As DNA, the CDR3 is TGTGCCATCAGGAGCGGGATCTCTGGAAACACCATATATTTT. Its translation: CAIRSGISGNTIYF.

This chain links TRBV11-2 with TRBJ2-7; a possible D gene is TRBD1 (5 bases). The CDR3 consists of 13 residues. The germline gives CDR1 SGHAT, CDR2 FQNNGV. The V end was cut by 6 bases, the J end by 2 bases, with 11 bases between. The CDR3 nucleotides are TGTGCCAGCAGGCGGACACCAACCTACGAGCAGTACTTC. Amino acid sequence: CASRRTPTYEQYF.

There are a few counts of this clonotype. This chain connects TRBV28 to TRBJ1-5, with 10 bases fitting TRBD1. V lost 3 bases and J lost 6; bases outside the gene matches: 2. Germline V gene sequence: CDR1 MDHEN, CDR2 SYDVKM. The CDR3 is made up of 14 amino acids. CDR3 amino acids: CASSFGQGVQPQHF. CDR3 DNA: TGTGCCAGCAGTTTTGGACAGGGGGTTCAGCCCCAGCATTTT.

The chain couples TRBV2 to TRBJ2-2; 8 nucleotides agree with TRBD1. CDR3 length equals 16 residues. Per the germline V gene, CDR1 is SNHLY and CDR2 is FYNNEI. Losses at the gene ends were 6 bases for V and 7 bases for J; bases not matched to a gene: 13. CDR3 bases: TGTGCCAGCAGGGGGACCGGGACAGGAATTAGCGGGGAGCTGTTTTTT. Translation gives CASRGTGTGISGELFF.

This clonotype was picked up a small number of times. V gene TRBV6-5 combines with J gene TRBJ2-7, with TRBD2 matching over 12 bases. Germline-derived CDR1 and CDR2 are MNHEY and SVGAGI. This CDR3 region has 16 residues. Trimming took 0 bases from V and 12 from J; bases not matched to a gene: 12. The CDR3 sequence is CASSYSFQKTSGRTYF. DNA of the CDR3: TGTGCCAGCAGTTACTCCTTCCAAAAAACTAGCGGGAGGACGTACTTC.

The chain couples TRBV25-1 to TRBJ1-3; possible D gene TRBD1, 5 bases. Per the germline V gene, CDR1 is MGHDK and CDR2 is SYGVNS. V was cut by 8 bases and J by 2 bases, with 10 bases left in between. The CDR3 totals 13 residues. CDR3 coding DNA: TGTGCCAGCGTAGCAGGGACTGGAAACACCATATATTTT. It translates to CASVAGTGNTIYF.

The rearrangement links TRBV15 to TRBJ2-2; 13 bases match TRBD2. The junction had 6 bases not matched to a gene; V was cut back by 3 bases and J by 5 bases. Germline CDR1 reads LNHNV; CDR2 reads YYDKDF (reference sequence). The CDR3 length is 17 residues. The chain's CDR3 is CATSSVLLAGGTGELFF. The CDR3, as DNA: TGTGCCACCAGCAGCGTGTTACTAGCGGGAGGGACCGGGGAGCTGTTTTTT. The whole variable domain, filled in from reference TRBV15 and TRBJ2-2, reads DAMVIQNPRYQVTQFGKPVTLSCSQTLNHNVMYWYQQKSSQAPKLLFHYYDKDFNNEADTPDNFQSRRPNTSFCFLDIRSPGLGDTAMYLCATSSVLLAGGTGELFFGEGSRLTVL.

V usage is TRBV15 and J usage is TRBJ1-2; 7 bases fit TRBD1. Unmatched junction bases numbered 9, after V lost 3 bases and J lost 5 bases. Germline V gene data show CDR1 as LNHNV and CDR2 as YYDKDF (reference sequence). This CDR3 is built from 15 residues. CDR3 in DNA: TGTGCCACCAGCAGGAATAGACAGGGAAGTTATGGCTACACCTTC. This translates into CATSRNRQGSYGYTF.